The 4 T cell receptor beta chains given below trace back to one sample, sequenced in a study of blood T cell repertoires in COVID-19. This table comes from immunoSEQ multiplex PCR, and its TCRdb copy is limited to in-frame clones, with some not included. The table shows some 160,000 clones, with about 86% occurring only once. Sequencing input: peripheral blood. Every receptor here comes from a woman between 70 and 85 years old who had recovered from COVID-19.

The CDR3 protein is CASSSGLAGAYEQYF. CDR3 coding DNA: TGTGCCAGCAGCTCCGGACTAGCGGGGGCCTACGAGCAGTACTTC. The gene calls are TRBV7-3 and TRBJ2-7; 13 bases agree with TRBD2. The J segment lost 2 bases and the V segment lost 4 bases, leaving 2 bases of the junction unmatched. CDR3 size: 15 residues. Germline V lookup: CDR1 SGHTA, CDR2 FQGTGA.

This clone has just one count. This chain joins TRBV30 and TRBJ2-5, with TRBD1 matching 8 bases. J gave up 2 bases and V 1 base, and 12 bases lay outside the gene matches. Looked up from germline, CDR1 is GTSNPN and CDR2 is SVGIG (reference sequence). The CDR3 loop spans 17 amino acids. CDR3: CAWSDGEQGERQETQYF. The CDR3, as DNA: TGTGCCTGGAGTGATGGGGAACAGGGGGAGAGGCAAGAGACCCAGTACTTC.

The chain carries TRBV29-1 and TRBJ1-2; 9 bases align to TRBD1. The CDR3 extends over 15 amino acids. Per germline, CDR1 SQVTM and CDR2 ANQGSEA. V lost 0 bases and J lost 6; bases outside the gene matches: 8. The CDR3 DNA reads TGCAGCGTTGAAGACCATGACAGGGGGAGAGATGGCTACACCTTC. Protein sequence: CSVEDHDRGRDGYTF.

The V call is TRBV5-1, the J call TRBJ1-4; tentative D call: TRBD1 (5 bases). Trimming stripped 0 bases from V and 3 bases from J, with 6 bases between. The CDR3 spans 14 residues. CDR1 and CDR2 (germline): SGHRS, YFSETQ. This CDR3 is CASSLVGANEKLFF. The DNA for the CDR3 is TGCGCCAGCAGCTTGGTAGGGGCTAATGAAAAACTGTTTTTT.